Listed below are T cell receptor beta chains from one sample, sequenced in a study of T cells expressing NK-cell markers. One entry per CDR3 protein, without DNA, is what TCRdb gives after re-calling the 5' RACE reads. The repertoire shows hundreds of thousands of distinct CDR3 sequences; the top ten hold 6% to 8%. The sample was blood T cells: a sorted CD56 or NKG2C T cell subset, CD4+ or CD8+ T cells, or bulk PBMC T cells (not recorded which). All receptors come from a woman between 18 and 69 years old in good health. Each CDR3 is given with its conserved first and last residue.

CDR3aa: CSASGQLINQPQHF
v_gene: TRBV20-1
j_gene: TRBJ1-5

CDR3aa: CASSQVGATQYF
v_gene: TRBV3-1
j_gene: TRBJ2-5

CDR3aa: CATSVGRGSADTQYF
v_gene: TRBV24-1
j_gene: TRBJ2-3

CDR3aa: CASSTGLYEQYF
v_gene: TRBV27
j_gene: TRBJ2-7

CDR3aa: CASSPRGSGRSDTQYF
v_gene: TRBV11-2
j_gene: TRBJ2-3

CDR3aa: CASREVSNSGANVLTF
v_gene: TRBV19
j_gene: TRBJ2-6

CDR3aa: CASSPATGQNTEAFF
v_gene: TRBV5-1
j_gene: TRBJ1-1

CDR3aa: CAISAPPEGLNTEAFF
v_gene: TRBV10-3
j_gene: TRBJ1-1

CDR3aa: CASSTRGATEAFF
v_gene: TRBV19
j_gene: TRBJ1-1

CDR3aa: CASSLLPMREVSYEQYF
v_gene: TRBV7-2
j_gene: TRBJ2-7

CDR3aa: CASSQAYGGNEQFF
v_gene: TRBV4-3
j_gene: TRBJ2-1

CDR3aa: CASSNRQGRQYF
v_gene: TRBV7-2
j_gene: TRBJ2-7

CDR3aa: CASSSQRGYQETQYF
v_gene: TRBV9
j_gene: TRBJ2-5

CDR3aa: CASSYSMIGQGKPSPEAFF
v_gene: TRBV6-2/TRBV6-3
j_gene: TRBJ1-1

CDR3aa: CASKRPGNRGYTF
v_gene: TRBV7-2
j_gene: TRBJ1-2

CDR3aa: CSARRGGTDTQYF
v_gene: TRBV20-1
j_gene: TRBJ2-3

CDR3aa: CASRVAGGSQPTQYF
v_gene: TRBV2
j_gene: TRBJ2-5

CDR3aa: CSARDSPISDEQFF
v_gene: TRBV20-1
j_gene: TRBJ2-1

CDR3aa: CASSPPSGIKSQPQHF
v_gene: TRBV7-6
j_gene: TRBJ1-5

CDR3aa: CASSQDRGTGASPLHF
v_gene: TRBV4-1
j_gene: TRBJ1-6

CDR3aa: CSALPGGKADTQYF
v_gene: TRBV20-1
j_gene: TRBJ2-3

CDR3aa: CAWRGDDRVVSPLHF
v_gene: TRBV30
j_gene: TRBJ1-6